This T cell receptor (beta chain) appears in the sequencing data of a study of T cell repertoires in cytomegalovirus infection. Study background: Both a matching HLA type and CMV infection were indicated by public TCR beta signatures. Study outcomes and limitations: Cumulative public TCR beta family frequency identified CMV carriers with the relevant HLA. HLA-C-restricted CMV clonotypes gave the most frequent clonotype in two of eight donors.

This clonotype turned up a few times. No antigen is known for it. TCRdb re-analysed the reads in MiXCR, keeping a single row per CDR3 protein. The table includes 150,000 to 200,000 distinct CDR3 sequences, approximately 17% detected once. CDR1 LGHNA and CDR2 YSLEER come from the germline V gene. The V gene lost 0 bases and the J gene lost 1 base, with 7 bases spanning the gap. The CDR3 extends over 16 amino acids. Sequenced input: CD8+ T cells from PBMCs. This sequence originates from a human donor in good health (CMV status not recorded). Some clones in this sample may be carry-over from other donors' samples. The chain joins TRBV4-3 to TRBJ2-6; D is uncertain. CDR3 in amino acids: CASSQEFGSGANVLTF. The CDR3 DNA is TGCGCCAGCAGCCAAGAGTTTGGGTCTGGGGCCAACGTCCTGACTTTC.